This TCR beta chain was profiled in a study of STAT5B mutations in CD4+ large granular lymphocyte leukemia. Looking at the study overall: Among healthy controls, a particular HLA allele went with more CDR3 'QG' motifs.

The CDR3 length is 15 residues. V dropped 5 bases and J dropped 6; count of bases not matched to a gene: 7. CDR1 LNHDA and CDR2 SQIVND come from the germline V gene (reference sequence). TCRdb's copy holds only in-frame clones and misses some; the assay was immunoSEQ multiplex PCR. The sample contains fewer than 35,000 clones, more than 55% of which appear only once. The chain carries TRBV19 and TRBJ2-2; 9 bases match TRBD2. The sample comprised CD4+ T cells from blood buffy coats. The source of this sequence is a human donor in good health. The CDR3 region is CASSAAGGRSGELFF. CDR3 bases: TGTGCCAGTAGTGCAGCGGGGGGCCGTTCCGGGGAGCTGTTTTTT.